The 20 T cell receptor beta chains listed next were all sequenced from one sample in a study of T cell clones after liver transplantation. Sequencing used immunoSEQ multiplex PCR; TCRdb keeps in-frame clones, though not all of them. The sample gives approximately 70,000 clones, roughly 80% of which show up once; around 2% is in the top ten. The material sequenced was CD4+ T cells from blood, taken less than 50 months after liver transplant. Source of these receptors: a human patient who received a liver transplant. Part of the T cell pool may stem from the graft donor.

This chain links TRBV7-2 with TRBJ2-2; 8 bases are a match to TRBD1. The CDR3 is made up of 15 amino acids. Germline CDR1 SGHTA, CDR2 FQGNSA. The V gene end was trimmed by 5 bases and the J gene end by 7 bases; junction bases not matched to a gene: 9. CDR3 sequence reads: CASSPDQGQGGELFF. For the CDR3, the DNA is TGTGCCAGCAGCCCGGACCAAGGACAGGGCGGGGAGCTGTTTTTT. Supplemented by reference TRBV7-2 and TRBJ2-2, the full variable domain reads GAGVSQSPSNKVTEKGKDVELRCDPISGHTALYWYRQSLGQGLEFLIYFQGNSAPDKSGLPSDRFSAERTGGSVSTLTIQRTQQEDSAVYLCASSPDQGQGGELFFGEGSRLTVL.

The chain uses TRBV7-2 and TRBJ2-2; weak D call: TRBD1 (6 bases). Trimming left V 1 base short and J 1 base short, with 10 bases between. Looked up from germline, CDR1 is SGHTA and CDR2 is FQGNSA. This CDR3 contains 16 residues. CDR3 DNA: TGTGCCAGCAGCTTAGATCTGGGACAGAACACCGGGGAGCTGTTTTTT. Its protein is CASSLDLGQNTGELFF. The full variable domain, rest sourced from reference TRBV7-2 and TRBJ2-2, is GAGVSQSPSNKVTEKGKDVELRCDPISGHTALYWYRQSLGQGLEFLIYFQGNSAPDKSGLPSDRFSAERTGGSVSTLTIQRTQQEDSAVYLCASSLDLGQNTGELFFGEGSRLTVL.

The rearrangement links TRBV29-1 to TRBJ2-7; 12 bases map to TRBD2. J lost 10 bases, V lost 3 bases, and 7 bases had no gene match. Germline V lookup: CDR1 SQVTM, CDR2 ANQGSEA. This CDR3 is 13 amino acids long. CDR3 nucleotides: TGCAGCGTTGAGCTAGCGGGGGGGCTGAAACAGTACTTC. Its protein product is CSVELAGGLKQYF.

The CDR3 DNA is TGTGCCAGCAGCTCAAGAGGTGATCTGCTGGACACTGAAGCTTTCTTT. Amino acids: CASSSRGDLLDTEAFF. V is TRBV9 and J is TRBJ1-1; D is undetermined. V was trimmed by 4 bases and J by 3 bases, leaving 19 bases between them. The CDR3 has 16 amino acids. From germline, CDR1 is SGDLS and CDR2 YYNGEE.

This clone was observed a single time. V usage is TRBV13 and J usage is TRBJ2-7; D is possibly TRBD2 (5 bases). The CDR3 spans 12 residues. Trimming removed 4 bases at V and 7 bases at J, with 11 bases between. Germline V lookup: CDR1 PRHDT, CDR2 FYEKMQ (reference sequence). CDR3 in amino acids: CASSSLPGEQYF. CDR3 sequence (DNA): TGTGCCAGCAGCTCACTCCCGGGAGAGCAGTACTTC.

This CDR3 is CASRDRANTGELFF. As DNA, the CDR3 is TGTGCCAGCAGAGACAGGGCGAACACCGGGGAGCTGTTTTTT. This chain links TRBV28 with TRBJ2-2; the match to TRBD1 covers 7 bases. V lost 6 bases to trimming and J lost 0 bases; unmatched junction nucleotides: 1. CDR1 is MDHEN, CDR2 SYDVKM, per germline. CDR3 length: 14 residues. Full variable domain (rest looked up from reference TRBV28 and TRBJ2-2): DVKVTQSSRYLVKRTGEKVFLECVQDMDHENMFWYRQDPGLGLRLIYFSYDVKMKEKGDIPEGYSVSREKKERFSLILESASTNQTSMYLCASRDRANTGELFFGEGSRLTVL.

The rearrangement links TRBV7-2 to TRBJ2-5, with 12 bases identical to TRBD1. The V segment lost 3 bases and the J segment 5 bases; nucleotides outside the gene matches: 4. This CDR3 has 15 residues. Germline V gene data show CDR1 as SGHTA and CDR2 as FQGNSA. The CDR3 reads CASSLGQGAVETQYF. The CDR3 region has the DNA TGTGCCAGCAGCTTGGGACAGGGGGCCGTCGAGACCCAGTACTTC.

The chain uses TRBV7-2 and TRBJ2-7; 8 bases align to TRBD1. Unmatched junction bases numbered 10, after V lost 6 bases and J lost 3 bases. Looked up from germline, CDR1 is SGHTA and CDR2 is FQGNSA. The CDR3 length is 15 residues. CDR3 amino acids: CASSSLQGANYEQYF. The CDR3 region has the DNA TGTGCCAGCAGTTCACTCCAGGGGGCAAACTACGAGCAGTACTTC.

The chain carries TRBV7-8 and TRBJ1-4; 7 bases line up with TRBD1. Germline assignment: CDR1 SGHVS and CDR2 FQNEAQ. The length of the CDR3 is 14 residues. The J segment lost 7 bases and the V segment lost 5 bases, leaving 7 bases of the junction unmatched. CDR3 sequence (DNA): TGTGCCAGCAGCCGACAGGGAAGAGTTGAAAAACTGTTTTTT. Translated: CASSRQGRVEKLFF. Complete variable domain (other parts from reference TRBV7-8 and TRBJ1-4): GAGVSQSPRYKVAKRGQDVALRCDPISGHVSLFWYQQALGQGPEFLTYFQNEAQLDKSGLPSDRFFAERPEGSVSTLKIQRTQQEDSAVYLCASSRQGRVEKLFFGSGTQLSVL.

The chain is built from TRBV19 and TRBJ2-2; 8 nucleotides agree with TRBD1. CDR1 and CDR2 (germline): LNHDA, SQIVND (reference sequence). The CDR3 consists of 14 residues. The J segment lost 2 bases and the V segment lost 9 bases, leaving 5 bases of the junction unmatched. The CDR3 reads CASGGQVNTGELFF. The CDR3 DNA reads as TGTGCCAGCGGGGGACAGGTTAACACCGGGGAGCTGTTTTTT.

This clone was recorded only once. The chain has TRBV7-3 and TRBJ2-5; 12 bases agree with TRBD1. The CDR3 has 18 amino acids. Trimming cost V 0 bases and J 5 bases; bases outside gene matches: 10. Germline V gene lookup returns CDR1 SGHTA and CDR2 FQGTGA. The CDR3 bases are TGTGCCAGCAGCTTAACCCCCGGGACAGGGGGCCCGGGGGAGACCCAGTACTTC. Translating it yields CASSLTPGTGGPGETQYF.

The V call is TRBV6-5, the J call TRBJ2-7, with 7 bases that match TRBD1. The germline V gene encodes CDR1 MNHEY and CDR2 SVGAGI. The CDR3 sequence is 16 residues long. Trimming removed 0 bases from V and 3 bases from J; junction bases left unmatched: 8. The DNA of the CDR3 is TGTGCCAGCAGTTACTCGATCGGGACAGTAGGCTACGAGCAGTACTTC. It encodes CASSYSIGTVGYEQYF.

This chain connects TRBV27 to TRBJ2-1; D might be TRBD1 (5 bases). This CDR3 region has 15 residues. In germline, CDR1 is MNHEY, CDR2 SMNVEV (reference sequence). The ends were cut back, 2 bases at V and 9 bases at J, with 17 bases in the middle. CDR3 residues: CASSLGASAVGEQFF. The DNA for the CDR3 is TGTGCCAGCAGTTTAGGGGCCTCGGCGGTTGGTGAGCAGTTCTTC.

The rearrangement uses TRBV29-1 and TRBJ2-5; no reliable D call. Germline CDR1 SQVTM, CDR2 ANQGSEA. The CDR3 consists of 11 residues. Between the trimmed V and J ends, which lost 7 bases and 5 bases, there was a span of 11 bases. The CDR3 DNA reads as TGCAGCGGTCTAGTGGTGGAGACCCAGTACTTC. Encoded protein: CSGLVVETQYF.

V and J are TRBV19 and TRBJ2-2; D perhaps matches TRBD2 (5 bases). Looked up from germline, CDR1 is LNHDA and CDR2 is SQIVND (reference sequence). V was trimmed by 7 bases and J by 3 bases, leaving 12 bases between them. The CDR3 spans 14 residues. CDR3 region: CASNKGEDTGELFF. CDR3 nucleotides: TGTGCCAGTAATAAGGGAGAGGACACCGGGGAGCTGTTTTTT.

The chain has TRBV9 and TRBJ1-4; 11 nucleotides match TRBD1. V dropped 4 bases and J dropped 6; count of bases not matched to a gene: 8. Per the germline V gene, CDR1 is SGDLS and CDR2 is YYNGEE. The CDR3 spans 16 residues. CDR3 nucleotides: TGTGCCAGCAGCTTCCTAGTGGGACAGGGGGATGAAAAACTGTTTTTT. Residues: CASSFLVGQGDEKLFF.

This clone was recorded a few times. The V call is TRBV9, the J call TRBJ2-6; perhaps TRBD1 as D (5 bases). Germline loops: CDR1 SGDLS, CDR2 YYNGEE. V was trimmed by 5 bases and J by 4 bases, leaving 10 bases between them. CDR3 length equals 14 residues. CDR3 sequence: CASSSAGGANVLTF. CDR3 DNA sequence: TGTGCCAGCAGTTCCGCAGGGGGGGCCAACGTCCTGACTTTC.

The CDR3 is CASSLGTSGGVRDTQYF. DNA for the CDR3: TGTGCCAGCAGCTTAGGCACTAGCGGGGGTGTTAGGGATACGCAGTATTTT. V is TRBV7-6 and J is TRBJ2-3, with TRBD2 identical over 11 bases. V lost 1 base and J lost 6; bases outside the gene matches: 9. Germline assignment: CDR1 SGHVS and CDR2 FNYEAQ. CDR3 length: 17 amino acids.

CDR3: CASSSLQGNYGYTF. CDR3 DNA: TGTGCCAGCAGCTCACTCCAGGGGAACTATGGCTACACCTTC. The chain uses TRBV7-6 and TRBJ1-2; weak D call: TRBD1 (6 bases). The germline V gene has CDR1 SGHVS and CDR2 FNYEAQ. Trimming pared 4 bases from V and 2 bases from J, leaving 11 bases between. The length of the CDR3 is 14 residues.

This clone has a handful of counts. This chain links TRBV5-1 with TRBJ1-2; D might be TRBD1 (6 bases). Germline loops: CDR1 SGHRS, CDR2 YFSETQ. The V gene lost 4 bases and the J gene lost 3 bases, with 19 bases spanning the gap. CDR3 size: 16 residues. CDR3 coding DNA: TGCGCCAGCAGCCCGGGAGGGTTACAGGGCGACTATGGCTACACCTTC. Its translation is CASSPGGLQGDYGYTF.